The present TCR beta chain was sequenced within a study of blood T cells in healthy people across ages. This clonotype was observed a handful of times. An end of the junction differs from the germline gene, which may be a read error. Healthy Caucasians from Russia aged about 6 to 90 served as donors. CDR3 length: 12 amino acids. Germline values: CDR1 LGHNT, CDR2 FRNRAP. Sample-barcoded 5' priming and a J-beta primer mix drove a second PCR of about 6 to 11 cycles. TCRdb passed the 5' RACE reads through MiXCR, listing each CDR3 protein once. The sample lists around 1,000,000 distinct CDR3 sequences; about 25% were seen once. These same records also appear under a second study, on T cells of mothers and their children.

The receptor comes from a girl aged 2 to 9 in good health. The genes are TRBV12-5 and TRBJ2-1; tentative D call: TRBD2 (6 bases). Sequencing was carried out using blood. This CDR3 reads CASAVRGETQYF. The CDR3 nucleotides read TGTGCTAGTGCGGTGCGGGGAGAGACCCAGTATTTC.